The following is a T cell receptor (beta chain) sequence with its context. Its antigen is unidentified. The authors ran a second PCR of 7 to 11 cycles using a sample-barcoded 5' primer and a J-beta primer mix. Every cDNA molecule bore a tag from a template-switch adaptor containing 12 random nucleotides. Each sample yielded at least 3 million CDR3-containing paired-end reads. TCRdb used MiXCR to reprocess the 5' RACE reads, holding one entry per CDR3 protein. The sample contains over 700,000 distinct CDR3 sequences, about 55% of which appear only once. Each individual donor underwent a draw of approximately 9.8 milliliters of peripheral blood. This entry is derived from a study of blood T cells in healthy people across ages. Whole-study results and caveats: CMV status of donors was unknown, possibly confounding expanded clonotype changes.

V lost 2 bases and J lost 7; bases outside the gene matches: 6. CDR1 and CDR2 from the germline V gene are MNHEY and SVGEGT. This CDR3 is 15 amino acids long. The chain is built from TRBV6-2 or TRBV6-3 and TRBJ2-7; the match to TRBD1 covers 12 bases. Sequenced: blood. This sequence originates from a man older than 75 in good health. CDR3 sequence (DNA): TGTGCCAGCAGTTACCCGGGACAGGGGGCTGGTGAGCAGTACTTC. The encoded protein is CASSYPGQGAGEQYF.